A selection of T cell receptor beta chains follows, all from one sample in a study of response to subunit inactivated influenza vaccine. TCRdb passed the RT-PCR reads through MiXCR, listing each CDR3 protein once. The table has about 300,000 distinct CDR3 sequences, about a fifth seen once. This material consisted of PBMCs from blood, taken roughly 20 months after vaccination. These receptors came from a man between 50 and 75 years old who received an inactivated influenza vaccine. Both conserved end residues are part of each CDR3. Each record gives: CDR3 DNA, CDR3 protein, J gene, V gene, D gene, clone size. D genes are given only for firm matches. A row's size may be missing; if present it is once, few, many or a size class.

TGCAGTGCTAGAGACAGGGGGAACACTGAAGCTTTCTTT | CSARDRGNTEAFF | TRBJ1-1 | TRBV20-1 | . | many
TGTGCCAGCTCGAGGTACTCTGGGGCCAACGTCCTGACTTTC | CASSRYSGANVLTF | TRBJ2-6 | TRBV28 | . | .
TGTGCCAGCAGTCCAGATGCGGGACAGGTTAATTCACCCCTCCACTTT | CASSPDAGQVNSPLHF | TRBJ1-6 | TRBV12-3/TRBV12-4 | TRBD1 | .
TGCGCCAGCAGCCAAGGGTGGGATCAGCCCCAGCATTTT | CASSQGWDQPQHF | TRBJ1-5 | TRBV4-1 | . | few
TGTGCCAGCAGCGGAGCCCGGAGTCCCTACGAGCAGTACTTC | CASSGARSPYEQYF | TRBJ2-7 | TRBV7-9 | . | few
TGTGCCAGCAGTTACTCTCCTCCCACAGATACGCAGTATTTT | CASSYSPPTDTQYF | TRBJ2-3 | TRBV6-5 | . | few
TGCGCCAGCAGTGGGAGGACGGCTTCGTGGAATCAGCCCCAGCATTTT | CASSGRTASWNQPQHF | TRBJ1-5 | TRBV23-1 | . | .
TGTGCCAGCAGGCCTAGAAACTATGGCTACACCTTC | CASRPRNYGYTF | TRBJ1-2 | TRBV12-3/TRBV12-4 | . | .
TGTGCCATCCGGGCGCAGGGGGCGTCAGATACGCAGTATTTT | CAIRAQGASDTQYF | TRBJ2-3 | TRBV10-3 | TRBD1 | few
TGTGCCAGCAGCCCAAGACAGGGACCCTTTAACTATGGCTACACCTTC | CASSPRQGPFNYGYTF | TRBJ1-2 | TRBV11-2 | TRBD1 | .
TGCAGTGCGGAGCGGTATCCTAGCACAGATACGCAGTATTTT | CSAERYPSTDTQYF | TRBJ2-3 | TRBV20-1 | . | .
TGCGCCAGCAGCTTGAGGGCAGGCAATCAGCCCCAGCATTTT | CASSLRAGNQPQHF | TRBJ1-5 | TRBV5-1 | . | many
TGTGCCAGCAGCCCCTTGGGACAGATTAACACCGGGGAGCTGTTTTTT | CASSPLGQINTGELFF | TRBJ2-2 | TRBV7-3 | TRBD1 | .
TGTGCCAGCAGTGTGGACAGGGGTTCACCCCTCCACTTT | CASSVDRGSPLHF | TRBJ1-6 | TRBV7-2 | TRBD1 | medium-sized
TGCGCCAGCAGCCAAGTAGGGGGGCAGGGGATCAATCAGCCCCAGCATTTT | CASSQVGGQGINQPQHF | TRBJ1-5 | TRBV4-1 | . | .
TGCGCCAGCAGCTCTAGGACAGGGGTCCACGAGCAGTACTTC | CASSSRTGVHEQYF | TRBJ2-7 | TRBV5-1 | TRBD1 | few
TGCGCCAGCAGCTTGGCAGGGACAGGGTACGAGACCCAGTACTTC | CASSLAGTGYETQYF | TRBJ2-5 | TRBV5-1 | TRBD1 | .
TGTGCCAGCAGTCCTCGGACTAGCGGGGGGCCAGAGACCCAGTACTTC | CASSPRTSGGPETQYF | TRBJ2-5 | TRBV2 | TRBD2 | .
TGCAGCGTTGGTAGGGGAGGACACACTGAAGCTTTCTTT | CSVGRGGHTEAFF | TRBJ1-1 | TRBV29-1 | . | .
TGTGCCTGGAGTCCAGGGTTTGGGGAAAAACTGTTTTTT | CAWSPGFGEKLFF | TRBJ1-4 | TRBV30 | . | .
TGTGCCAGCTCACCACCTTTCCTGGGGGCCCTAACAGATACGAAGTATTTT | CASSPPFLGALTDTKYF | TRBJ2-3 | TRBV18 | . | .
TGTGCCAGCAGTAGAGGACATGCTGGCGCTGGAAACACCATATATTTT | CASSRGHAGAGNTIYF | TRBJ1-3 | TRBV6-1 | . | .
TGCGCCAGCAGCCCACAGGGACAGCGAAGTTATGGCTACACCTTC | CASSPQGQRSYGYTF | TRBJ1-2 | TRBV4-1 | TRBD1 | many
TGTGCCAGCAGTGGATCTATCAGGGATGGTCAGTACTTC | CASSGSIRDGQYF | TRBJ2-4 | TRBV28 | . | .
TGCAGCGTGGGGGGAAGCCCTAATGAAAAACTGTTTTTT | CSVGGSPNEKLFF | TRBJ1-4 | TRBV29-1 | . | many
TGTGCCAGCAGTCACGGACTAGCGGGGTACAATGAGCAGTTCTTC | CASSHGLAGYNEQFF | TRBJ2-1 | TRBV27 | TRBD2 | few
TGTGCCACCAGCAGAGGGACTACCCAAGAGACCCAGTACTTC | CATSRGTTQETQYF | TRBJ2-5 | TRBV15 | . | many
TGCGCCAGCAGCCAAGAACCTAGCGGAGCTTACGAGCAGTACTTC | CASSQEPSGAYEQYF | TRBJ2-7 | TRBV4-3 | TRBD2 | few
TGTGCCAGCAGCCGCAGACAGGGGTTCTATGGCTACACCTTC | CASSRRQGFYGYTF | TRBJ1-2 | TRBV3-1 | TRBD1 | .
TGTGCCAGCAGCCCAGGGGGACAGCAGACCACTGAAGCTTTCTTT | CASSPGGQQTTEAFF | TRBJ1-1 | TRBV7-2 | TRBD1 | few
TGTGCCAGCAGCGTAGCTCCTACCAGCGGGGGGGCTTATGAGCAGTTCTTC | CASSVAPTSGGAYEQFF | TRBJ2-1 | TRBV9 | TRBD2 | .
TGTGCCAGCAGTTTTTCCCCCCGACAGGGGGGCTATGGCTACACCTTC | CASSFSPRQGGYGYTF | TRBJ1-2 | TRBV27 | TRBD1 | .
TGTGCCAGCTCACCATCGGCCGGATTCAATTCACCCCTCCACTTT | CASSPSAGFNSPLHF | TRBJ1-6 | TRBV18 | . | few